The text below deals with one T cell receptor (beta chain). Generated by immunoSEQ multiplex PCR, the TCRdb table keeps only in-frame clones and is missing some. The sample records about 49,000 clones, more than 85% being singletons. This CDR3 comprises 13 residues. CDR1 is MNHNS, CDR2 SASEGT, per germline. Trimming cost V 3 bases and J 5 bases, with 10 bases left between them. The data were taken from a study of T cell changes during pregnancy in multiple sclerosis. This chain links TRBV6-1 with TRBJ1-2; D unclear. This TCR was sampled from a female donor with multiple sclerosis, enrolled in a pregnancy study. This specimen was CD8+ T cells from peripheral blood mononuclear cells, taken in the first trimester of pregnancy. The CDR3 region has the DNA TGTGCCAGCAGTGATACAGAGATTTATGGCTACACCTTC. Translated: CASSDTEIYGYTF.